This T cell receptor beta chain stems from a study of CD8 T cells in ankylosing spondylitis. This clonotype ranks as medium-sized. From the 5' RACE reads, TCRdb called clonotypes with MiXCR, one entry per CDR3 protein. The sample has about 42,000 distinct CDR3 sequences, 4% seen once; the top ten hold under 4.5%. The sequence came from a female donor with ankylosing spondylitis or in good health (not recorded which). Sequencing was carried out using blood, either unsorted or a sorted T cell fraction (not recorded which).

CDR3 bases: TGTGCCAGCAGCCTATGGGACAGCCTCACAGATACGCAGTATTTT. Translation gives CASSLWDSLTDTQYF. This chain links TRBV9 with TRBJ2-3; 7 bases line up with TRBD1. CDR3 length: 15 amino acids. CDR1 and CDR2 from the germline V gene are SGDLS and YYNGEE. After removal of 4 bases from V and 2 bases from J, the junction contained 7 bases not matched to a gene.